A single T cell receptor beta chain is shown here with its context. Its target is not known. The V and J ends lost 5 bases and 2 bases respectively, with 9 bases between them. The germline V gene encodes CDR1 DFQATT and CDR2 SNEGSKA (reference sequence). The CDR3 has 12 residues. These data belong to a study of T cells after yellow fever vaccination. General study points: Post-booster samples contained most primary-vaccination clones (approximately 97% CD4, about 85% CD8). The secondary response was weaker, and its peak arrived faster, on day 5 versus 15.

MiXCR was run by TCRdb on the 5' RACE reads, yielding one entry per CDR3 protein. Among 300,000 to 400,000 distinct CDR3 sequences, about 10% were seen once, and the ten largest hold 3% to 3.5%. The material sequenced was CD4+ T cells sorted from PBMCs, taken 45 days after the yellow fever booster vaccination. This sequence originates from a man aged 18 to 30 who received the YFV17D yellow fever vaccine. The rearrangement joins TRBV20-1 to TRBJ1-1, with D hard to call. The CDR3 DNA reads TGCAGTGCTGCTAGAGGTAACACTGAAGCTTTCTTT. As protein: CSAARGNTEAFF.